This T cell receptor (beta chain) was profiled in a study of shared clonotypes between healthy human individuals. About this clone itself: Its matching antigen is unknown.

Study conclusions and caveats: Memory subsets generally showed lower estimated richness than naive subsets.

Cells designated naive CD8 were CD45RO-negative and were positively selected for CCR7, with terminally differentiated effector memory CD45RA+ cells excluded. TCRdb's table, derived via immunoSEQ multiplex PCR, lists solely in-frame clones and lacks some. The sample includes nearly 2 million clones, about 94% of them seen just once. Sequences were obtained from naive CD8+ T cells sorted from blood. This sequence was found in a man aged 18 to 29 in good health.

The CDR3 loop reads CASSAGHITGELFF. In DNA, the CDR3 is TGTGCCAGCAGTGCGGGACACATTACCGGGGAGCTGTTTTTT. This chain joins TRBV6-1 and TRBJ2-2; D may be TRBD1 (6 bases). Germline CDR1 and CDR2: MNHNS and SASEGT. Trimming pared 4 bases from V and 5 bases from J, leaving 11 bases between. This CDR3 is built from 14 residues.